The rows below give T cell receptor beta chains drawn from one sample of a study of chemoradiotherapy in HPV16-positive cancers. Some clones are missing from TCRdb's copy, which holds only in-frame ones; the method was immunoSEQ multiplex PCR. The sample shows around 180 clones, approximately 94% of them seen only once. The input for sequencing was tumor tissue, taken from a patient who underwent chemoradiotherapy. These TCRs come from a human donor with HPV-associated anogenital cancer. CDR3s include the opening cysteine and the closing phenylalanine or tryptophan. Fields, in order: V gene, D gene, clone size, J gene, CDR3 protein, CDR3 DNA. A D gene is named only where the DNA matches it firmly. Size is omitted from some rows. Given values are once, few, many or a class for expanded clones.

TRBV2	NA	NA	TRBJ1-5	CASSARQDGQPQHF	TGTGCCAGCAGTGCTCGACAGGACGGCCAGCCCCAGCATTTT
TRBV18	NA	NA	TRBJ2-7	CASSPTLGEQYF	TGTGCCAGCTCACCGACCCTGGGCGAGCAGTACTTC
TRBV27	NA	once	TRBJ2-6	CASKGLAGANVLTF	TGTGCCAGCAAGGGGTTAGCGGGGGCCAACGTCCTGACTTTC
TRBV9	NA	NA	TRBJ2-1	CASSVGESARDEQFF	TGTGCCAGCAGCGTAGGGGAGTCCGCTAGGGATGAGCAGTTCTTC
TRBV4-1	TRBD1	NA	TRBJ2-3	CASSQEDRGKDTQYF	TGCGCCAGCAGCCAAGAGGACAGGGGGAAGGATACGCAGTATTTT
TRBV29-1	TRBD2	once	TRBJ2-7	CSVEGASGGREQYF	TGCAGCGTCGAGGGGGCTAGCGGGGGAAGGGAGCAGTACTTC
TRBV7-9	TRBD1	NA	TRBJ1-1	CASSPRRGQRENTEAFF	TGTGCCAGCAGCCCGAGACGGGGACAGAGGGAGAACACTGAAGCTTTCTTT
TRBV13	TRBD1	once	TRBJ2-5	CASSNPTGGEETQYF	TGTGCCAGCAGCAACCCAACAGGGGGTGAAGAGACCCAGTACTTC
TRBV30	NA	NA	TRBJ1-1	CAWSHLPARTEAFF	TGTGCCTGGAGTCATTTGCCGGCCCGCACTGAAGCTTTCTTT
TRBV29-1	NA	NA	TRBJ2-1	CSVELGEQFF	TGCAGCGTTGAACTCGGCGAGCAGTTCTTC
TRBV2	NA	NA	TRBJ2-5	CASSVNGQTETQYF	TGTGCCAGCAGCGTCAATGGACAGACCGAGACCCAGTACTTC